The 11 T cell receptor beta chains given below trace back to one sample, sequenced in a study of cytomegalovirus exposure and HLA in healthy donors. The table came from immunoSEQ multiplex PCR; TCRdb's copy has only in-frame clones and leaves some out. The sample records about 97,000 clones, approximately 94% being singletons. Sequenced sample: PBMCs. These receptors all come from a woman aged 18-29 years in good health and CMV-seronegative.

This sequence joins TRBV2 and TRBJ2-1; no firm D call. Trimming pared 1 base from V and 9 bases from J, leaving 10 bases between. Germline assignment: CDR1 SNHLY and CDR2 FYNNEI. This CDR3 has 13 amino acids. CDR3 sequence (DNA): TGTGCCAGCAGTGAAGTCCGCATGAGTGAGCAGTTCTTC. Translation: CASSEVRMSEQFF.

This clone was recorded only once. This chain joins TRBV2 and TRBJ1-1; D gene unclear. The CDR3 totals 12 residues. The V end was cut by 5 bases, the J end by 10 bases, with 14 bases between. The germline gives CDR1 SNHLY, CDR2 FYNNEI. The CDR3 loop reads CASSRPSGGAFF. CDR3 nucleotides: TGTGCCAGCAGTAGGCCCTCAGGTGGAGCTTTCTTT.

This clone was picked up one time. The chain carries TRBV6-5 and TRBJ2-7, with 11 nucleotides matching TRBD1. This CDR3 region has 15 residues. CDR1 is MNHEY and CDR2 is SVGAGI in the germline V gene. V shed 2 bases, J shed 2 bases, and the junction held 2 bases outside the gene matches. The CDR3 here is CASSYGGQGAYEQYF. Written as DNA, the CDR3 is TGTGCCAGCAGTTACGGGGGACAGGGGGCCTACGAGCAGTACTTC.

The genes are TRBV7-8 and TRBJ2-2; no reliable D call. This CDR3 region has 15 residues. Trimming cost V 0 bases and J 2 bases, with 7 bases left between them. The germline V gene has CDR1 SGHVS and CDR2 FQNEAQ. The CDR3 protein is CASSLASGNTGELFF. The CDR3 nucleotides read TGTGCCAGCAGCTTAGCCTCAGGCAACACCGGGGAGCTGTTTTTT.

The chain couples TRBV4-1 to TRBJ2-7; D is perhaps TRBD2 (5 bases). The V end was cut by 1 base, the J end by 5 bases, with 15 bases between. This CDR3 has 15 residues. In germline, CDR1 is MGHRA, CDR2 YSYEKL. The CDR3 bases are TGCGCCAGCAGCCAAGGGTTAGCGTCCCCGGACGAGCAGTACTTC. It encodes CASSQGLASPDEQYF.

V is TRBV6-5 and J is TRBJ2-1, with 9 nucleotides matching TRBD1. The CDR3 spans 15 residues. The germline V gene has CDR1 MNHEY and CDR2 SVGAGI. V lost 5 bases, J lost 5 bases, and 7 bases stayed unmatched. The CDR3 DNA follows: TGTGCCAGCAGTCCCGGGACAGGGAATAACAATGAGCAGTTCTTC. It specifies CASSPGTGNNNEQFF.

V and J are TRBV4-2 and TRBJ2-1; 9 bases are a match to TRBD2. The junction had 3 bases not matched to a gene; V was cut back by 0 bases and J by 6 bases. Germline V gene sequence: CDR1 LGHNA, CDR2 YNFKEQ. CDR3 size: 15 residues. The CDR3 loop reads CASSQETSGLNEQFF. CDR3 DNA: TGTGCCAGCAGCCAAGAGACTAGCGGACTCAATGAGCAGTTCTTC.

The chain links TRBV9 to TRBJ2-3, with 7 bases fitting TRBD1. The length of the CDR3 is 15 residues. Germline trimming cut 3 bases from V and 2 bases from J; bases unmatched to any gene: 6. The germline gives CDR1 SGDLS, CDR2 YYNGEE. The CDR3 spells CASSAGTVDTDTQYF. CDR3 nucleotide sequence: TGTGCCAGCAGCGCCGGGACAGTGGACACAGATACGCAGTATTTT. Together with reference TRBV9 and TRBJ2-3, the CDR3 gives the full variable domain: DSGVTQTPKHLITATGQRVTLRCSPRSGDLSVYWYQQSLDQGLQFLIQYYNGEERAKGNILERFSAQQFPDLHSELNLSSLELGDSALYFCASSAGTVDTDTQYFGPGTRLTVL.

CDR3 coding DNA: TGTGCCAGCAGTTTCGTAGCTAGCGGGTCCTACAATGAGCAGTTCTTC. This gives the protein CASSFVASGSYNEQFF. This chain joins TRBV27 and TRBJ2-1, with 8 bases matching TRBD2. The length of the CDR3 is 16 residues. Germline loops: CDR1 MNHEY, CDR2 SMNVEV (reference sequence). V trimming: 3 bases; J trimming: 1 base; junction bases outside the gene matches: 5.

In the case of this clone: A junction end diverges from the germline sequence, so it may reflect a read error. The chain couples TRBV7-7 to TRBJ2-2; D is uncertain. CDR3 length: 16 amino acids. Germline V lookup: CDR1 SSHAT, CDR2 FNYEAQ (reference sequence). CDR3 DNA: TGTGCTAGCAGCTTAAGCCGAGGAAGGAACACCGGGGAGCTGTTTTTT. Its translation is CASSLSRGRNTGELFF. Full variable domain (missing parts from reference TRBV7-7 and TRBJ2-2): GAGVSQSPRYKVTKRGQDVTLRCDPISSHATLYWYQQALGQGPEFLTYFNYEAQPDKSGLPSDRFSAERPEGSISTLTIQRTEQRDSAMYRCASSLSRGRNTGELFFGEGSRLTVL.

In its sample, this clone was seen once. This chain uses TRBV5-1 with TRBJ2-5, with a weak D call TRBD1 (6 bases). Germline-derived CDR1 and CDR2 are SGHRS and YFSETQ. V was pared by 2 bases and J by 2 bases, with 16 bases between. There are 16 residues in the CDR3. In DNA, the CDR3 is TGCGCCAGCAGCTTAAGTGGACAGCCAATTCAAGAGACCCAGTACTTC. Its translation is CASSLSGQPIQETQYF.